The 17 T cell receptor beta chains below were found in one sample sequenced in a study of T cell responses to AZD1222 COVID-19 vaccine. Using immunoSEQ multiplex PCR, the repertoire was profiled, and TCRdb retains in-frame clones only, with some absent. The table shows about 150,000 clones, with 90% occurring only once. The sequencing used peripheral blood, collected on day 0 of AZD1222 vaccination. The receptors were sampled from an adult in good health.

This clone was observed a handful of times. The CDR3 is CASSRAGRDRGENTIYF. The CDR3 DNA follows: TGTGCCAGCAGCCGGGCCGGGCGGGACAGGGGCGAGAACACCATATATTTT. The chain couples TRBV5-4 to TRBJ1-3; 10 bases agree with TRBD1. The germline V gene has CDR1 SGHNT and CDR2 YYREEE (reference sequence). V lost 4 bases and J lost 7; bases outside the gene matches: 14. CDR3 size: 17 residues.

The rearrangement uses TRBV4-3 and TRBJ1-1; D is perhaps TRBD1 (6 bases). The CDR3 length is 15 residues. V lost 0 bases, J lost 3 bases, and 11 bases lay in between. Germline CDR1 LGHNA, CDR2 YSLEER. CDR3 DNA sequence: TGCGCCAGCAGCCAAGATCGTAGGGGGGACACTGAAGCTTTCTTT. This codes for CASSQDRRGDTEAFF.

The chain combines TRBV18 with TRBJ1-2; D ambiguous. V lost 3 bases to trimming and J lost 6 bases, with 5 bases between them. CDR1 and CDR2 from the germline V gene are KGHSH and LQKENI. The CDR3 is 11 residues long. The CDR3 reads CASSPGDGYTF. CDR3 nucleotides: TGTGCCAGCTCACCTGGGGATGGCTACACCTTC.

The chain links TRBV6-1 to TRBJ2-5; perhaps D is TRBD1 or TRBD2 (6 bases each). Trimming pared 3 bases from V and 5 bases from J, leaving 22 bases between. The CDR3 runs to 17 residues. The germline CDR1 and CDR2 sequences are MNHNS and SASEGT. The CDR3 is CASSDWPLGGRPETQYF. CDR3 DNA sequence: TGTGCCAGCAGTGATTGGCCTCTAGGGGGGCGGCCTGAGACCCAGTACTTC.

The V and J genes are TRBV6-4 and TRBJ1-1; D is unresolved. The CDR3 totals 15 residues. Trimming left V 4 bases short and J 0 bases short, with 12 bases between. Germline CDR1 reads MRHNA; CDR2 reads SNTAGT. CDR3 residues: CASSANHGMNTEAFF. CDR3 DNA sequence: TGTGCCAGCAGTGCGAATCATGGCATGAACACTGAAGCTTTCTTT.

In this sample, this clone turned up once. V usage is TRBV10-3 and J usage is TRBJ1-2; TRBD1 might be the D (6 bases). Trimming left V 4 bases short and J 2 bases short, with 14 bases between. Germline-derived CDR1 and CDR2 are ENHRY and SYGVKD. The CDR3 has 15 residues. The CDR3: CAISGLDSLNYGYTF. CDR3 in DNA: TGTGCCATCAGTGGGTTGGACAGTTTAAACTATGGCTACACCTTC.

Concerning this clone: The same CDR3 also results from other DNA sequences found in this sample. CDR3 nucleotides: TGCGCCAGCGCAATCTCTGGAAACACCATATATTTT. It encodes CASAISGNTIYF. V and J are TRBV10-2 and TRBJ1-3; D is undetermined. V was trimmed by 8 bases and J by 0 bases, leaving 5 bases between them. Germline CDR1 and CDR2: WSHSY and SAAADI. CDR3 length equals 12 residues.

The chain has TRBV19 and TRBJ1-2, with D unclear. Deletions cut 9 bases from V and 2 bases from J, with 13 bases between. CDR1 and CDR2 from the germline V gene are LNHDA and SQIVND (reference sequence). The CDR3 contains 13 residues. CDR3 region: CASNLDGNYGYTF. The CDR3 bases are TGTGCCAGCAACCTAGATGGCAACTATGGCTACACCTTC.

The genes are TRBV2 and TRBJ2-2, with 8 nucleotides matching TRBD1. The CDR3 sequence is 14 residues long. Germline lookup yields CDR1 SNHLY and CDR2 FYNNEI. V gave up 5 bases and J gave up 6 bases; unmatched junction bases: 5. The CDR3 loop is CASSSTGGAGELFF. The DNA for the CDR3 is TGTGCCAGCAGTTCTACAGGGGGAGCCGGGGAGCTGTTTTTT.

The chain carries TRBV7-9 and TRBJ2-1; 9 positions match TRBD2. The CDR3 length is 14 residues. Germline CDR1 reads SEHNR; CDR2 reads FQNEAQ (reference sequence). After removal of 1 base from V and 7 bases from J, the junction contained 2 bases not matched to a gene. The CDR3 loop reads CASSLVAGVNEQFF. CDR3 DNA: TGTGCCAGCAGCTTAGTAGCGGGGGTGAATGAGCAGTTCTTC.

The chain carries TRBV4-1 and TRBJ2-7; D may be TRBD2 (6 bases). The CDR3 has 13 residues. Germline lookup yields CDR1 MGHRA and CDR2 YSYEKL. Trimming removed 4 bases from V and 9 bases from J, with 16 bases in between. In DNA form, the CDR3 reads TGCGCCAGCAGCCTGGGGGACTCAAAGGGGCAGTACTTC. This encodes CASSLGDSKGQYF.

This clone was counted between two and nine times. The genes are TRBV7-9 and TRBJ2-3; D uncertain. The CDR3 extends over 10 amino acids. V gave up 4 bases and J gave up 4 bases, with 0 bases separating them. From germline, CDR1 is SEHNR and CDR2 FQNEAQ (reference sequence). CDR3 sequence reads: CASSSDTQYF. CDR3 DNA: TGTGCCAGCAGCTCAGATACGCAGTATTTT.

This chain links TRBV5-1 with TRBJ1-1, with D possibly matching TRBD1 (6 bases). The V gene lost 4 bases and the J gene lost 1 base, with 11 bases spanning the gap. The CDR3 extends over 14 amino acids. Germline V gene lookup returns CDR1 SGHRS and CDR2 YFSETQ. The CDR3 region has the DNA TGCGCCAGCAGCAGGACAGCAACGAACACTGAAGCTTTCTTT. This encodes CASSRTATNTEAFF.

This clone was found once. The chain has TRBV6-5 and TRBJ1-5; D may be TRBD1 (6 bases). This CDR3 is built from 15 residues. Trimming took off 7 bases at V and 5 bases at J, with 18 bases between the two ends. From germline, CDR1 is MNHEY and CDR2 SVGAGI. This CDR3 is CASIKPGGRDQPQHF. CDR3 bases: TGTGCCAGCATCAAACCCGGGGGGCGAGATCAGCCCCAGCATTTT.

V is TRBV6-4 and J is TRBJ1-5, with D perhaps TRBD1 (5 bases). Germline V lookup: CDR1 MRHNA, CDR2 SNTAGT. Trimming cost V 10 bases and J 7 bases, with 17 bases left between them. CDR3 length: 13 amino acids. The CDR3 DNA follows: TGTGCCACCTCACAGGAGGCCGGCCAGCCCCAGCATTTT. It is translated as CATSQEAGQPQHF.

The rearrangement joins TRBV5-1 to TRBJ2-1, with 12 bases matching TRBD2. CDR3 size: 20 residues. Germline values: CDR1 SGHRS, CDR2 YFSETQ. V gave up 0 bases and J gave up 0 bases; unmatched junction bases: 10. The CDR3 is CASSLVVLAGGDSSYNEQFF. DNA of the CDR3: TGCGCCAGCAGCTTGGTCGTCCTAGCGGGAGGGGACAGCTCCTACAATGAGCAGTTCTTC.

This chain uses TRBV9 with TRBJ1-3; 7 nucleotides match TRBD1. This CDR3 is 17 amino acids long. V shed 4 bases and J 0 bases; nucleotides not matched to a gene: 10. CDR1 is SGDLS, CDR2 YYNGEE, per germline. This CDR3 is CASSPWTGHSSGNTIYF. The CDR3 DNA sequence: TGTGCCAGCAGCCCTTGGACAGGCCATTCCTCTGGAAACACCATATATTTT.